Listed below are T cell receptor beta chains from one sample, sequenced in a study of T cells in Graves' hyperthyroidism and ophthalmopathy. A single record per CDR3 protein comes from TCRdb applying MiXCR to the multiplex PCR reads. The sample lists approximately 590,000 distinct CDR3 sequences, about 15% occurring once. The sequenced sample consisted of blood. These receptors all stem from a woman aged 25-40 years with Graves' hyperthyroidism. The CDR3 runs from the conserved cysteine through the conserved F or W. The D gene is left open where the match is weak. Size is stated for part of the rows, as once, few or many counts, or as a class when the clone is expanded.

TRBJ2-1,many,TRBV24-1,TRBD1,TGTGCCACCAGTGACGGGACAGGGGGCCTCTCCTACAATGAGCAGTTCTTC,CATSDGTGGLSYNEQFF
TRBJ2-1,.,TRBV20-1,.,TGCAGTGCTAGACCAACTAGATTTAGCTACAATGAGCAGTTCTTC,CSARPTRFSYNEQFF
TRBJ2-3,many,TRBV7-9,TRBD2,TGTGCCAGCAGCATAGGACTAGATGGAGTTACGCAGTATTTT,CASSIGLDGVTQYF
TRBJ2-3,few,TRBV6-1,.,TGTGCCAGTTTCACTAGGCAGGGCACAGATACGCAGTATTTT,CASFTRQGTDTQYF
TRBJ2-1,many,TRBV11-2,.,TGTGCCAGCAGCTTGGAGCGAGTAAATGAGCAGTTCTTC,CASSLERVNEQFF
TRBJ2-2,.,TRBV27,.,TGTGCCAGCGGACTGAACACCGGGGAGCTGTTTTTT,CASGLNTGELFF
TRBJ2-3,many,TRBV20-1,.,TGCAGTGCTAGAGAACCGCACCGAGGTGGGTCGGGAGATACGCAGTATTTT,CSAREPHRGGSGDTQYF
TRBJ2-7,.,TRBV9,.,TGTGCCAGCAGCGTAGGGTGGGACTACGAGCAGTACTTC,CASSVGWDYEQYF
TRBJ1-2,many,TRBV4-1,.,TGCGCCAGCAGCCCCTACGGGCCAGACCACTATGGCTACACCTTC,CASSPYGPDHYGYTF
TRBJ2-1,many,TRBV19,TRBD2,TGTGCCAGTAGTAGACTAGCGGGGGGCCTAGGGACGTACAATGAGCAGTTCTTC,CASSRLAGGLGTYNEQFF
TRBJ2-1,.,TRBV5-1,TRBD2,TGCGCCAGCAGCTTCTCTAGCGGTTACTACAATGAGCAGTTCTTC,CASSFSSGYYNEQFF